This T cell receptor beta chain was captured by sequencing in a study of T-cell reconstitution after alpha-beta-depleted transplantation in children. The authors prepared the TCRbeta library with unique molecular identifiers. MiXCR, run by TCRdb on the PCR reads, gives a single entry per CDR3 protein. The table records 28,000 or so distinct CDR3 sequences, roughly a sixth of them present only once. The germline V gene encodes CDR1 SGHTA and CDR2 FQGNSA. The CDR3 loop spans 14 amino acids. V was pared by 1 base and J by 4 bases, with 10 bases between. The sequences come from PBMCs, mostly from graft donor cells, collected 60 days after TCRalphabeta/CD19-depleted stem cell transplant. The rearrangement joins TRBV7-2 to TRBJ1-1; D ambiguous. The clonotype was recovered from a male patient aged 2 to 10 who had a stem cell transplant for acute lymphoblastic leukemia, so the T cells may come from the graft donor. CDR3 amino acids: CASSLGVGATEAFF. In nucleotides, the CDR3 is TGTGCCAGCAGCTTAGGGGTGGGCGCCACTGAAGCTTTCTTT.